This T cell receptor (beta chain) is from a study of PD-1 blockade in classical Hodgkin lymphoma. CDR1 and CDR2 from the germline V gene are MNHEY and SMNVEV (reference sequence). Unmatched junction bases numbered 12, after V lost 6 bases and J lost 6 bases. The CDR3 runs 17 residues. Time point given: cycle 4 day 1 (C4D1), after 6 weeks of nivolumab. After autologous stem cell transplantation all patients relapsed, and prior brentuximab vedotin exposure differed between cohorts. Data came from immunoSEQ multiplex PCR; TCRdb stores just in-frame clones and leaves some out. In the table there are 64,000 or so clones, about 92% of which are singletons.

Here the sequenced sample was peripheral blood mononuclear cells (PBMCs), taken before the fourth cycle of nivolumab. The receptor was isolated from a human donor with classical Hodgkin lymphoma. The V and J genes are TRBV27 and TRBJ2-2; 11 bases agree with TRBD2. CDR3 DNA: TGTGCCAGCAGCCATCCCGGACTAGCGGGTGGCTCCGGGGAGCTGTTTTTT. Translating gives CASSHPGLAGGSGELFF.